These 9 T cell receptor beta chains originate from one sample sequenced in a study of blood T cells in healthy people across ages. A second about 7 to 12 cycle PCR used barcoded and J-beta primers. TCRdb reanalysed the 5' RACE reads using MiXCR and keeps one entry per CDR3 protein. The sample holds 1,300,000 or so distinct CDR3 sequences; 59% are singletons and the top ten take 6.5% to 8%. Sample: blood. These receptors came from a young man in good health.

The chain joins TRBV28 to TRBJ2-1; D is uncertain. V lost 3 bases to trimming and J lost 0 bases, with 12 bases between them. CDR1 and CDR2 from the germline V gene are MDHEN and SYDVKM. The CDR3 is 16 residues long. CDR3 DNA: TGTGCCAGCAGTTTTCCACAGCAGAGCTCCTACAATGAGCAGTTCTTC. Protein: CASSFPQQSSYNEQFF.

About this clonotype: One end of the junction does not line up with germline, which may come from a read error. The chain couples TRBV6-2 or TRBV6-3 to TRBJ2-5; weak D call: TRBD1 (6 bases). CDR1 and CDR2 from the germline V gene are MNHEY and SVGEGT. This CDR3 region has 13 residues. The CDR3: CATKGGGGNIQCF. CDR3 DNA: TGTGCCACCAAAGGTGGGGGCGGAAACATTCAGTGCTTC.

This clonotype was seen a few times. V usage is TRBV27 and J usage is TRBJ2-6; D is unresolved. This CDR3 comprises 15 residues. Germline V gene lookup returns CDR1 MNHEY and CDR2 SMNVEV (reference sequence). V lost 8 bases to trimming and J lost 0 bases, with 11 bases between them. CDR3 residues: CASSTYDSGANVLTF. The CDR3 coding sequence is TGTGCCAGCTCGACGTATGACTCTGGGGCCAACGTCCTGACTTTC.

This rearrangement joins TRBV24-1 to TRBJ2-2; unclear D gene. The germline gives CDR1 KGHDR, CDR2 SFDVKD. The CDR3 covers 12 residues. V shed 3 bases and J shed 6 bases, with 4 bases lying between them. This chain's CDR3 is CATSDVAGELFF. The CDR3, as DNA: TGTGCCACCAGTGATGTTGCCGGGGAGCTGTTTTTT.

This clonotype was recorded a few times. The rearrangement links TRBV4-3 to TRBJ2-1; possibly TRBD1 or TRBD2 for D (6 bases each). The CDR3 runs to 16 residues. The germline V and J ends were trimmed by 4 bases and 9 bases, with 22 bases remaining between them. CDR1 and CDR2 (germline): LGHNA, YSLEER. CDR3 protein: CASSLHPRGDIIEQFF. The CDR3 DNA follows: TGCGCCAGCAGCCTCCACCCAAGGGGGGATATCATTGAGCAGTTCTTC.

The rearrangement joins TRBV4-3 to TRBJ2-3, with 7 positions matching TRBD1. CDR1 and CDR2 (germline): LGHNA, YSLEER. The CDR3 runs 16 residues. V trimming: 3 bases; J trimming: 2 bases; junction bases outside the gene matches: 8. CDR3 sequence: CASSHNRGIITDTQYF. CDR3 bases: TGCGCCAGCAGCCACAACAGGGGCATCATCACAGATACGCAGTATTTT.

CDR3 nucleotide sequence: TGCAGCGTTGACTTGGTTCCGGGGGCAGAGCAGTACTTC. It translates to CSVDLVPGAEQYF. The V gene is TRBV29-1, the J gene TRBJ2-4; D may match TRBD1 or TRBD2 (6 bases each). Trimming took off 3 bases at V and 13 bases at J, with 19 bases between the two ends. The CDR3 has 13 residues. Germline V lookup: CDR1 SQVTM, CDR2 ANQGSEA.

The rearrangement joins TRBV18 to TRBJ1-2; D may be TRBD1 (6 bases). The CDR3 extends over 13 amino acids. V was clipped by 5 bases and J by 2 bases, with 9 bases between them. Germline CDR1 KGHSH, CDR2 LQKENI. CDR3 nucleotide sequence: TGTGCCAGCTCAAATGACAGGAACTATGGCTACACCTTC. Its translation: CASSNDRNYGYTF.

The chain recombines TRBV20-1 with TRBJ2-1; D gene ambiguous. The V gene lost 3 bases and the J gene lost 5 bases, with 14 bases spanning the gap. CDR1 and CDR2 from the germline V gene are DFQATT and SNEGSKA (reference sequence). The CDR3 contains 14 residues. The CDR3 region has the DNA TGCAGTGCTAGGAACTTAGAAACGGACAATGAGCAGTTCTTC. This sequence encodes CSARNLETDNEQFF.